Listed below are T cell receptor beta chains from one sample, sequenced in a study of blood T cell repertoires in COVID-19. Sequenced by immunoSEQ multiplex PCR; TCRdb stores in-frame clones only, minus some. The sample carries some 120,000 clones, about four fifths recorded once. Sequences were obtained from peripheral blood. The source of these receptors is a human donor in a cohort sampled during active COVID-19. Both conserved end residues are trimmed from each CDR3.

TRBV24-1	TRBJ1-2	ATSGGQGSKGDYGYT
TRBV5-1	TRBJ2-3	ASSLGGGGTDTQY
TRBV5-4	TRBJ2-2	ASSFSSGGAGELF
TRBV19	TRBJ2-6	ASSTLGGSGANVLT
TRBV18	TRBJ2-3	ASSRRTGASTDTQY
TRBV6-5	TRBJ2-7	ASSRGSYEQY
TRBV5-5	TRBJ2-3	ASSLVEAVDTQY
TRBV7-9	TRBJ2-5	ASSYGGAERETQY
TRBV2	TRBJ2-2	ASSLGGNTGELF
TRBV5-1	TRBJ2-7	ASSPGTGFSYEQY
TRBV7-2	TRBJ2-3	ASSFTSGGADTQY
TRBV6-1	TRBJ1-3	ASSEIPGAGNTIY
TRBV7-9	TRBJ2-5	ASSPGQGLMETQY
TRBV9	TRBJ1-2	ASSVRPASGDRRNYGYT
TRBV6-1	TRBJ2-7	ASSERSGGDYEQY
TRBV27	TRBJ1-1	ASTPVVGPNTEAF
TRBV7-2	TRBJ1-6	ASSIGTGGGSPLH
TRBV11-2	TRBJ2-1	ASRHTSGDHNEQF
TRBV10-2	TRBJ2-3	ASSVRLLSTDTQY
TRBV13	TRBJ2-7	ASSTGDRPHEQY
TRBV25-1	TRBJ1-2	ASSGHSGTSYGYT
TRBV11-2	TRBJ1-2	ASSLKGAGYGYT
TRBV5-3	TRBJ2-7	ARSPGTGNSYEQY
TRBV28	TRBJ2-4	ASTLRGGPGLTAKNIQY
TRBV4-3	TRBJ1-4	ASSQDFVEGATTNEKLF
TRBV5-1	TRBJ2-7	ASSSGQTLKQY
TRBV18	TRBJ1-5	ASSPENQPQH
TRBV27	TRBJ2-7	ASSLFSQGLSYEQY
TRBV27	TRBJ2-3	ASSSLAGGNTDTQY
TRBV24-1	TRBJ2-7	AIDRQGALGEQY
TRBV7-8	TRBJ2-3	ATGKSGQRTDTQY
TRBV6-2/TRBV6-3	TRBJ1-1	ASSSDRNTEAF
TRBV2	TRBJ1-6	ASTGQGRNSPLH
TRBV5-1	TRBJ2-1	ASGLEGQGTIGEQF
TRBV24-1	TRBJ2-1	ATSDFPSTSMDEQF
TRBV18	TRBJ1-4	ASSPAQGAGNEKLF
TRBV5-1	TRBJ2-2	ASSLVAGIITGELF
TRBV5-1	TRBJ2-4	ASSLSSSGGIGAKNIQY
TRBV20-1	TRBJ2-3	SASAQG
TRBV20-1	TRBJ2-3	SVTVDTQY
TRBV29-1	TRBJ1-4	SVGRLNEKLF
TRBV6-1	TRBJ2-5	ASSEGGGAETQY
TRBV11-3	TRBJ2-1	ASSPPTGDEQF
TRBV14	TRBJ2-3	ASSQVGGSTDTQY
TRBV7-7	TRBJ2-7	ASSLAEGDEQY
TRBV19	TRBJ1-2	ASSIGQGYGYT
TRBV19	TRBJ1-3	ASSLRDRDPPSSGNTIY
TRBV3-1/TRBV3-2	TRBJ2-7	ASSRSGGHSYEQY
TRBV3-1/TRBV3-2	TRBJ2-2	ASSPRGMGTGELF
TRBV2	TRBJ2-7	ASSDTRRGVYEQY
TRBV24-1	TRBJ2-6	ATSEAAGQGFSGANVLT
TRBV5-4	TRBJ2-5	ASSLGPGGGETQY
TRBV5-4	TRBJ1-4	ASSFAGTAGEKLF
TRBV7-8	TRBJ1-3	ASSLSPQDYSGNTIY